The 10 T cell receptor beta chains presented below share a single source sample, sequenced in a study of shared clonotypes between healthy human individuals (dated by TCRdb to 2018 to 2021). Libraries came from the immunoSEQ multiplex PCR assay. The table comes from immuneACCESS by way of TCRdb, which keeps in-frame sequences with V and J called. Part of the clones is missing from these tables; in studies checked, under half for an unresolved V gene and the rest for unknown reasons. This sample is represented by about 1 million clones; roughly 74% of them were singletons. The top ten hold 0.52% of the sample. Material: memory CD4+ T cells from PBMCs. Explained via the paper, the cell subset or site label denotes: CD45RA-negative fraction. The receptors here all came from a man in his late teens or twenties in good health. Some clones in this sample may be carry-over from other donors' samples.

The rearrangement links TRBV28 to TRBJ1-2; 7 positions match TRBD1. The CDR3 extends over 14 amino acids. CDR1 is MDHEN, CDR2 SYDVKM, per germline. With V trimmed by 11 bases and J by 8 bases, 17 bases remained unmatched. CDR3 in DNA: TGTGCCGGCAATCCAATTCGGGACAGTCAGGGCTACACCTTC. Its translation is CAGNPIRDSQGYTF.

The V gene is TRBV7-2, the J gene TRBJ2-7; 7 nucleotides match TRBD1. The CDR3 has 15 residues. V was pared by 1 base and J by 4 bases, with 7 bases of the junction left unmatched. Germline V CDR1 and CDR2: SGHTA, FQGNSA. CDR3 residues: CASSLEWTGLYEQYF. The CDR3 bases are TGTGCCAGCAGCTTAGAGTGGACAGGCCTTTACGAGCAGTACTTC.

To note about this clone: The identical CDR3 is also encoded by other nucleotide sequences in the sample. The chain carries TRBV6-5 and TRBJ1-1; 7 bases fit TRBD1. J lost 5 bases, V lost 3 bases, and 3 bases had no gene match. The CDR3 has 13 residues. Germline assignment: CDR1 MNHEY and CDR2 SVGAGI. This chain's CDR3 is CASSYYRGTEAFF. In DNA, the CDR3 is TGTGCCAGCAGTTATTACAGGGGAACTGAAGCTTTCTTT.

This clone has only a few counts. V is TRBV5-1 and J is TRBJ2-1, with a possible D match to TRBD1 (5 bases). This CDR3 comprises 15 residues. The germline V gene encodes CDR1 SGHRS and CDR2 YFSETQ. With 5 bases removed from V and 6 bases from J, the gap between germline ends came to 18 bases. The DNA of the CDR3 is TGCGCCAGCAGTTTCGAATCTAGTAGGGGCAATGAGCAGTTCTTC. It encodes CASSFESSRGNEQFF.

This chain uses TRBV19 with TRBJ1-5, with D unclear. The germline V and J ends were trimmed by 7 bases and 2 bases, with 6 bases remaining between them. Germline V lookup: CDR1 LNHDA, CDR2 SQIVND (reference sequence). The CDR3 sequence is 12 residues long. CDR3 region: CASTPGNQPQHF. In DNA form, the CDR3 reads TGTGCCAGTACCCCGGGCAATCAGCCCCAGCATTTT. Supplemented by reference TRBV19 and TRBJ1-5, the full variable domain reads DGGITQSPKYLFRKEGQNVTLSCEQNLNHDAMYWYRQDPGQGLRLIYYSQIVNDFQKGDIAEGYSVSREKKESFPLTVTSAQKNPTAFYLCASTPGNQPQHFGDGTRLSIL.

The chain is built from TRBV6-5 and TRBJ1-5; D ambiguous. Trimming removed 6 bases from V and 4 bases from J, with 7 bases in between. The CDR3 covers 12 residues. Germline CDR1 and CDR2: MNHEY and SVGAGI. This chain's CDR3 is CASRLSNQPQHF. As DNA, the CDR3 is TGTGCCAGCAGACTGTCTAATCAGCCCCAGCATTTT.

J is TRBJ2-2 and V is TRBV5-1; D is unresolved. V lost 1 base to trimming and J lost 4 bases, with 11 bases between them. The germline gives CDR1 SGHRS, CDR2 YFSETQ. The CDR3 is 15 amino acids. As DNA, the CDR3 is TGCGCCAGCAGCTTGACCCCTGTAGGCACCGGGGAGCTGTTTTTT. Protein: CASSLTPVGTGELFF. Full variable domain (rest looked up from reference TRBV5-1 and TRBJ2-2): KAGVTQTPRYLIKTRGQQVTLSCSPISGHRSVSWYQQTPGQGLQFLFEYFSETQRNKGNFPGRFSGRQFSNSRSEMNVSTLELGDSALYLCASSLTPVGTGELFFGEGSRLTVL.

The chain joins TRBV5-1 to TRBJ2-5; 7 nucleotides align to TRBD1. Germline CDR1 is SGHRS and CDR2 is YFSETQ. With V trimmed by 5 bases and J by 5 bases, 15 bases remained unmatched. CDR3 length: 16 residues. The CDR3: CASRGLDKTGRETQYF. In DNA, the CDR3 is TGCGCCAGCAGAGGTCTAGACAAGACAGGGCGGGAGACCCAGTACTTC.

CDR3 residues: CASLGGRYGYTF. The CDR3 DNA sequence: TGTGCCAGTCTAGGGGGCCGCTATGGCTACACCTTC. V usage is TRBV6-5 and J usage is TRBJ1-2; 7 positions agree with TRBD1. CDR3 length: 12 amino acids. Trimming cost V 9 bases and J 4 bases; bases outside gene matches: 5. Germline values: CDR1 MNHEY, CDR2 SVGAGI.

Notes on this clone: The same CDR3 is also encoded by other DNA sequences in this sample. CDR3: CASSLAGSTDTQYF. As DNA, the CDR3 is TGCGCCAGCAGCTTGGCGGGCAGCACAGATACGCAGTATTTT. J is TRBJ2-3 and V is TRBV5-1; D remains ambiguous. Trimming pared 0 bases from V and 0 bases from J, leaving 5 bases between. Looked up from germline, CDR1 is SGHRS and CDR2 is YFSETQ. CDR3 length: 14 amino acids. The variable domain in full, completed from reference TRBV5-1 and TRBJ2-3, reads KAGVTQTPRYLIKTRGQQVTLSCSPISGHRSVSWYQQTPGQGLQFLFEYFSETQRNKGNFPGRFSGRQFSNSRSEMNVSTLELGDSALYLCASSLAGSTDTQYFGPGTRLTVL.